The T cell receptor beta chain described here comes from a study of control samples from healthy donors and cancer patients. Produced via immunoSEQ multiplex PCR; TCRdb's table is partial and in-frame only. The sample consists of about 230,000 clones, around 79% of them appearing once. CDR3 length equals 17 residues. The ends lost 1 base at V and 6 bases at J; junction bases unmatched: 13. The germline V gene encodes CDR1 SGHRS and CDR2 YFSETQ. This chain links TRBV5-1 with TRBJ2-1; 7 nucleotides line up with TRBD2. The TCR sequence derives from a woman aged 55-75 years with lung cancer. Sequenced sample: PBMCs. The CDR3 region is CASSLYNSGGVGNEQFF. In DNA form, the CDR3 reads TGCGCCAGCAGCTTGTACAACTCGGGAGGAGTGGGCAATGAGCAGTTCTTC.